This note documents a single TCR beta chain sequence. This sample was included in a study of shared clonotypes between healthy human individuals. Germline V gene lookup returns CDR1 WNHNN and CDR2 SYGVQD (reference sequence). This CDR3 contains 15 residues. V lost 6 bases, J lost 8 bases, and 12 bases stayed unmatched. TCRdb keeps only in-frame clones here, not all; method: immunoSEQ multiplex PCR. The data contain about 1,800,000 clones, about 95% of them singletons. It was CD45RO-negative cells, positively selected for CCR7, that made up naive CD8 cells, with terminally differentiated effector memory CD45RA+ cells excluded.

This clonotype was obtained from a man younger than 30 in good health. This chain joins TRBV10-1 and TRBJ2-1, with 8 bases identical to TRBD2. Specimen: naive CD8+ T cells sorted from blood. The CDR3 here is CASSPTAGGLHEQFF. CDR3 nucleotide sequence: TGCGCCAGCAGCCCAACGGCGGGAGGTCTTCATGAGCAGTTCTTC.